This record concerns one T cell receptor beta chain sequence. Its antigen is as yet unknown. The data stem from a study of graft-versus-host responses after intestinal transplantation. Across the study: All of the recipients had induction that used anti-thymocyte globulin, then tacrolimus and steroids for approximately 3 years. Overall study results and limits: Within allografts, high graft-versus-host to host-versus-graft clonal ratios were seen among patients with graft-donor T cell macrochimerism. Among recipient marrow samples, GvH clones were found; some appeared first in ileum or blood.

Generated by immunoSEQ multiplex PCR, the TCRdb table keeps only in-frame clones and is missing some. In the table there are about 17,000 clones, around three quarters of which are singletons. Processing was applied to graft tissue in order to liberate intraepithelial and lamina propria lymphocytes. The clonotype was recovered from a human patient who received an intestinal transplant, so some T cells may come from the graft donor. Here the sequenced sample was ileum tissue, taken 95 to 110 days after intestinal transplant.

CDR3 nucleotide sequence: TGTGCCAGCAGCAAATCAGGGGGGGAAGCTTTCTTT. Translation gives CASSKSGGEAFF. The chain employs TRBV21-1 and TRBJ1-1; TRBD1, as called in the table, went unchecked against the DNA. TRBV21-1 is a pseudogene segment. There are 12 residues in the CDR3.